These 29 T cell receptor beta chains share one sample of origin, sequenced in a study of cytomegalovirus exposure and HLA in healthy donors. This PCR relied on a set of 60 Vbeta primers and 13 Jbeta primers. Repertoires were generated with immunoSEQ multiplex PCR, while TCRdb's copy carries only in-frame clones and drops some. This sample has over 130,000 clones, with 70% to 80% found just once. Sequencing was performed on PBMCs. The source of these receptors is a human donor in good health.

This sequence joins TRBV15 and TRBJ2-1, with TRBD2 matching 10 bases. With 0 bases clipped from V and 9 bases from J, the junction kept 5 bases outside the gene matches. CDR1 LNHNV and CDR2 YYDKDF come from the germline V gene (reference sequence). The CDR3 consists of 15 residues. The CDR3 nucleotides read TGTGCCACCAGCAGAGATGCTAGCGGGAGTGGTGAGCAGTTCTTC. This codes for CATSRDASGSGEQFF.

The chain carries TRBV10-1 and TRBJ2-1; TRBD1 agrees at 9 bases. V gave up 4 bases and J gave up 2 bases; unmatched junction bases: 15. CDR3 length: 19 residues. CDR1 is WNHNN, CDR2 SYGVQD, per germline (reference sequence). In nucleotides, the CDR3 is TGCGCCAGCAGTGCGGACAGGGGCCAAGGCCCGCAGCCCTACAATGAGCAGTTCTTC. It encodes CASSADRGQGPQPYNEQFF.

The chain employs TRBV19 and TRBJ2-7; tentatively, D is TRBD1 (6 bases). The CDR3 spans 15 residues. With 0 bases removed from V and 0 bases from J, the gap between germline ends came to 9 bases. The V gene's germline CDR1 is LNHDA and CDR2 SQIVND (reference sequence). The CDR3 region has the DNA TGTGCCAGTAGTATAGATCAGGGGACCTCCTACGAGCAGTACTTC. Translation gives CASSIDQGTSYEQYF.

This chain joins TRBV30 and TRBJ1-6; D might be TRBD1 (5 bases). V lost 2 bases and J lost 6, with 14 bases in between. Per germline, CDR1 GTSNPN and CDR2 SVGIG (reference sequence). The CDR3 spans 15 residues. The CDR3 here is CAWSSPGPGNSPLHF. The CDR3 DNA reads TGTGCCTGGAGTAGTCCAGGGCCCGGTAATTCACCCCTCCACTTT.

This sequence joins TRBV9 and TRBJ2-3, with D unresolved. V was trimmed by 0 bases and J by 1 base, leaving 9 bases between them. The germline gives CDR1 SGDLS, CDR2 YYNGEE. The CDR3 is 15 residues long. The CDR3 coding sequence is TGTGCCAGCAGCGTAGGAACGACTGGCACAGATACGCAGTATTTT. Translating gives CASSVGTTGTDTQYF.

The V gene is TRBV12-5, the J gene TRBJ2-3, with D possibly being TRBD1 (6 bases). The CDR3 loop spans 21 amino acids. Germline V gene lookup returns CDR1 LGHNT and CDR2 FRNRAP. V was clipped by 6 bases and J by 2 bases, with 33 bases between them. As DNA, the CDR3 is TGTGCTAGTGGCTGGACAGAGCAAGGTCCCCTAAACCACCCGCACACAGATACGCAGTATTTT. Amino acids: CASGWTEQGPLNHPHTDTQYF.

The chain is built from TRBV7-2 and TRBJ2-5; 10 bases align to TRBD2. Germline V lookup: CDR1 SGHTA, CDR2 FQGNSA. The ends lost 1 base at V and 3 bases at J; junction bases unmatched: 8. CDR3 length: 17 amino acids. DNA of the CDR3: TGTGCCAGCAGCTTAGTAAAGCGGGGGGGCCTAAAAGAGACCCAGTACTTC. Protein: CASSLVKRGGLKETQYF.

This clone has just one count. V usage is TRBV7-9 and J usage is TRBJ2-5, with 14 nucleotides matching TRBD2. The V segment lost 5 bases and the J segment 5 bases; nucleotides outside the gene matches: 7. Germline V gives CDR1 SEHNR, CDR2 FQNEAQ (reference sequence). This CDR3 comprises 16 residues. In DNA form, the CDR3 reads TGTGCCAGCAGCCGTGGACTAGCGGGAGGCGGGGAGACCCAGTACTTC. It is translated as CASSRGLAGGGETQYF. Looking up the rest from reference TRBV7-9 and TRBJ2-5 gives the full variable domain: DTGVSQNPRHKITKRGQNVTFRCDPISEHNRLYWYRQTLGQGPEFLTYFQNEAQLEKSRLLSDRFSAERPKGSFSTLEIQRTEQGDSAMYLCASSRGLAGGGETQYFGPGTRLLVL.

The V gene is TRBV5-1, the J gene TRBJ2-4; TRBD2 aligns across 10 bases. Trimming removed 7 bases from V and 6 bases from J; junction bases left unmatched: 13. Germline CDR1 reads SGHRS; CDR2 reads YFSETQ. The CDR3 has 16 amino acids. For the CDR3, the DNA is TGCGCCAGCGCCTCTAGCGGGGGCCTCACCACAAACATTCAGTACTTC. It is translated as CASASSGGLTTNIQYF.

The CDR3: CASSFRLAANTGELFF. CDR3 nucleotides: TGTGCCAGCAGTTTTAGACTAGCGGCGAACACCGGGGAGCTGTTTTTT. This chain joins TRBV5-4 and TRBJ2-2, with 9 bases matching TRBD2. The germline gives CDR1 SGHNT, CDR2 YYREEE (reference sequence). V dropped 5 bases and J dropped 0; count of bases not matched to a gene: 5. There are 16 residues in the CDR3.

The genes are TRBV19 and TRBJ1-5; no clear D. The V gene lost 8 bases and the J gene lost 5 bases, with 13 bases spanning the gap. The CDR3 length is 13 residues. Germline V lookup: CDR1 LNHDA, CDR2 SQIVND (reference sequence). The CDR3 DNA reads TGTGCCAGTGCCTGGGGAGGCTATCAGCCCCAGCATTTT. Translating gives CASAWGGYQPQHF.

This clone has a handful of counts. The chain joins TRBV9 to TRBJ2-1; TRBD2 aligns across 15 bases. The CDR3 length is 18 residues. From germline, CDR1 is SGDLS and CDR2 YYNGEE. The J segment lost 7 bases and the V segment lost 3 bases, leaving 11 bases of the junction unmatched. The CDR3 DNA sequence: TGTGCCAGCAGCGACGGACTAGCGGGGGGGCCAATTGGTAATGAGCAGTTCTTC. Protein product: CASSDGLAGGPIGNEQFF. Full variable domain (outside the CDR3, taken from reference TRBV9 and TRBJ2-1): DSGVTQTPKHLITATGQRVTLRCSPRSGDLSVYWYQQSLDQGLQFLIQYYNGEERAKGNILERFSAQQFPDLHSELNLSSLELGDSALYFCASSDGLAGGPIGNEQFFGPGTRLTVL.

The V gene is TRBV5-8, the J gene TRBJ2-1; D perhaps matches TRBD2 (7 bases). The CDR3 is 17 residues long. Germline loops: CDR1 SGHTS, CDR2 YDEGEE. V lost 0 bases, J lost 0 bases, and 13 bases lay in between. In DNA form, the CDR3 reads TGTGCCAGCAGCTTGGTGAGGGGGGGAAGCTCCTACAATGAGCAGTTCTTC. Translated, it gives CASSLVRGGSSYNEQFF.

V usage is TRBV6-5 and J usage is TRBJ1-1, with 8 nucleotides matching TRBD1. This CDR3 has 14 amino acids. From germline, CDR1 is MNHEY and CDR2 SVGAGI. J gave up 1 base and V 6 bases, and 4 bases lay outside the gene matches. The DNA of the CDR3 is TGTGCCAGCAGCCAAGACAGGGGGAACACTGAAGCTTTCTTT. Translated, it gives CASSQDRGNTEAFF.

V usage is TRBV9 and J usage is TRBJ1-1; possible D gene TRBD1, 6 bases. Germline CDR1 reads SGDLS; CDR2 reads YYNGEE. The CDR3 is 13 residues long. Trimming left V 0 bases short and J 7 bases short, with 10 bases between. In DNA, the CDR3 is TGTGCCAGCAGCGTAGATGTAGGGGGTGAAGCTTTCTTT. Protein product: CASSVDVGGEAFF.

V and J are TRBV4-3 and TRBJ2-7, with 9 bases aligning to TRBD2. V shed 0 bases and J 6 bases; nucleotides not matched to a gene: 15. Germline values: CDR1 LGHNA, CDR2 YSLEER. The CDR3 consists of 18 residues. The CDR3: CASSQDLPSAGGWGEQYF. The CDR3 DNA reads TGCGCCAGCAGCCAAGACCTCCCCTCAGCGGGGGGTTGGGGCGAGCAGTACTTC.

The chain links TRBV15 to TRBJ1-3; TRBD1 matches 7 bases. Unmatched junction bases numbered 8, after V lost 3 bases and J lost 0 bases. This CDR3 contains 17 residues. In germline, CDR1 is LNHNV, CDR2 YYDKDF (reference sequence). CDR3 DNA: TGTGCCACCAGCAGCTTCGAGGGACAGCGCTCTGGAAACACCATATATTTT. Protein product: CATSSFEGQRSGNTIYF.

On this clone itself: The CDR3 end shows no conserved phenylalanine or tryptophan, and so a read error is likely. V gene TRBV2 combines with J gene TRBJ1-2; D uncertain. From germline, CDR1 is SNHLY and CDR2 FYNNEI. Between the trimmed V and J ends, which lost 8 bases and 0 bases, there was a span of 13 bases. The length of the CDR3 is 14 residues. CDR3 sequence (DNA): TGTGCCAGCCATAAACAGCAGACTAACTATGGCTACACCCTC. Translating it yields CASHKQQTNYGYTL.

This clone turned up a few times. The chain uses TRBV27 and TRBJ1-6; D uncertain. Germline CDR1 is MNHEY and CDR2 is SMNVEV (reference sequence). This CDR3 is built from 12 residues. The V end was cut by 3 bases, the J end by 12 bases, with 9 bases between. The CDR3 protein is CASSFRVGPLHF. CDR3 DNA: TGTGCCAGCAGTTTCCGGGTGGGACCCCTCCACTTT.

The gene calls are TRBV6-1 and TRBJ2-3; D is possibly TRBD2 (6 bases). Per germline, CDR1 MNHNS and CDR2 SASEGT. The CDR3 loop spans 14 amino acids. Trimming took off 10 bases at V and 2 bases at J, with 16 bases between the two ends. CDR3 sequence: CATRDWGYTDTQYF. Written as DNA, the CDR3 is TGTGCCACCCGGGACTGGGGATACACAGATACGCAGTATTTT.

Of note for this clone: The junction differs from germline at one of its ends, possibly a read error. The rearrangement joins TRBV6-1 to TRBJ2-3, with TRBD2 identical over 9 bases. The CDR3 has 11 amino acids. Germline lookup yields CDR1 MNHNS and CDR2 SASEGT. The CDR3 nucleotides read TGTGCCAGGGCTAGCGGGGCCCGGGCGACCTTT. Protein product: CARASGARATF.

The chain uses TRBV6-5 and TRBJ2-1, with 8 bases that match TRBD1. CDR1 and CDR2 from the germline V gene are MNHEY and SVGAGI. The CDR3 has 15 amino acids. V was clipped by 6 bases and J by 4 bases; unmatched bases: 8. The CDR3 is CASRYLRDRYNEQFF. The CDR3 DNA reads as TGTGCCAGCAGATATCTCCGGGACAGGTACAATGAGCAGTTCTTC.

V is TRBV6-6 and J is TRBJ2-5; possibly TRBD2 for D (6 bases). The CDR3 spans 12 residues. Germline lookup yields CDR1 MNHNY and CDR2 SVGAGI (reference sequence). V was pared by 10 bases and J by 2 bases, with 11 bases between. This CDR3 reads CATQGGQETQYF. Written as DNA, the CDR3 is TGTGCCACCCAGGGAGGACAAGAGACCCAGTACTTC.

This chain joins TRBV11-2 and TRBJ2-7; a possible D gene is TRBD1 (5 bases). Germline V lookup: CDR1 SGHAT, CDR2 FQNNGV. The CDR3 has 14 residues. Trimming removed 0 bases from V and 7 bases from J, with 13 bases in between. CDR3 bases: TGTGCCAGCAGCTTAGACTTGGGGCTAGGAGAGCAGTACTTC. This codes for CASSLDLGLGEQYF. The full variable domain, rest sourced from reference TRBV11-2 and TRBJ2-7, is EAGVAQSPRYKIIEKRQSVAFWCNPISGHATLYWYQQILGQGPKLLIQFQNNGVVDDSQLPKDRFSAERLKGVDSTLKIQPAKLEDSAVYLCASSLDLGLGEQYFGPGTRLTVT.

The chain employs TRBV4-1 and TRBJ2-2; D call uncertain. This CDR3 is built from 17 residues. Trimming shortened V by 1 base and J by 5 bases, and 17 bases separated the two germline ends. Germline V gives CDR1 MGHRA, CDR2 YSYEKL. The CDR3 sequence: CASSQVIVTPRTGELFF. The CDR3 DNA is TGCGCCAGCAGCCAAGTAATAGTCACCCCCCGAACCGGGGAGCTGTTTTTT.

This clone has just a few counts. V gene TRBV4-2 combines with J gene TRBJ2-1; TRBD1 aligns across 7 bases. Germline V CDR1 and CDR2: LGHNA, YNFKEQ. This CDR3 has 16 amino acids. V lost 1 base, J lost 7 bases, and 10 bases stayed unmatched. The CDR3 DNA reads TGTGCCAGCAGCCAAGGTCTTAGGGGGCAGGGAAATGAGCAGTTCTTC. It encodes CASSQGLRGQGNEQFF.

This clone was seen only a few times. At one end the junction does not follow the germline gene, possibly because of a read error. The chain recombines TRBV7-8 with TRBJ2-6, with D possibly matching TRBD2 (5 bases). The CDR3 extends over 14 amino acids. Germline-derived CDR1 and CDR2 are SGHVS and FQNEAQ. CDR3 bases: TGTGCCAGCAGCCTAGCTCTAGGGGCCAACGTCCTGACTTTC. It specifies CASSLALGANVLTF.

This chain links TRBV20-1 with TRBJ2-7; D is unresolved. CDR1 and CDR2 from the germline V gene are DFQATT and SNEGSKA (reference sequence). V was trimmed by 4 bases and J by 9 bases, leaving 7 bases between them. The CDR3 spans 9 residues. CDR3 coding DNA: TGCAGTGCTAACCCCGGGCAGTACTTC. Translated: CSANPGQYF.

This clone appeared once. The chain is built from TRBV27 and TRBJ2-1, with D maybe TRBD1 (5 bases). CDR1 MNHEY and CDR2 SMNVEV come from the germline V gene (reference sequence). The CDR3 spans 13 residues. V shed 1 base and J shed 8 bases, with 9 bases lying between them. The CDR3 loop reads CASSLFRGDEQFF. The CDR3 DNA reads TGTGCCAGCAGTTTATTTAGGGGCGATGAGCAGTTCTTC.